This T cell receptor beta chain was retrieved from a study of cytomegalovirus exposure and HLA in healthy donors. Study-level findings and limits: A later analysis found common viral pathogens apparently linked to several of the most significant clusters.

The PCR was carried out with 60 Vbeta primers and 13 Jbeta primers. The assay was immunoSEQ multiplex PCR, and TCRdb's table has in-frame clones only and misses some. The table lists approximately 200,000 clones, less than 85% of them singletons. V lost 3 bases to trimming and J lost 4 bases, with 16 bases between them. The length of the CDR3 is 15 residues. Looked up from germline, CDR1 is MNHNY and CDR2 is SVGAGI (reference sequence). Details on this clone: What it binds is unknown.

This sequence was found in a girl aged 2-10 years in good health and CMV-seronegative. The rearrangement links TRBV6-6 to TRBJ2-7; possibly TRBD2 for D (5 bases). Sequenced material: PBMCs. This CDR3 reads CASSYPLSGMYEQYF. CDR3 DNA sequence: TGTGCCAGCAGTTATCCGCTCTCCGGGATGTACGAGCAGTACTTC.